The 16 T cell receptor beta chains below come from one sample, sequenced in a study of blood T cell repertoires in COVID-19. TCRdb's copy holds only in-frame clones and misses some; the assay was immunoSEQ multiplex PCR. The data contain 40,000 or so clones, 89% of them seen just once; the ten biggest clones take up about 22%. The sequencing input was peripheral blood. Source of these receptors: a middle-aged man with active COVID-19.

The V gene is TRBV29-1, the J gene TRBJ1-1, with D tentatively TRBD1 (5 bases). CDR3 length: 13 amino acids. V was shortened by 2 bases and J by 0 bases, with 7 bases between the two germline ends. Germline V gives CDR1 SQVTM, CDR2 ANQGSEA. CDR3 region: CSVEPGMNTEAFF. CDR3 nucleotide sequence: TGCAGCGTTGAACCAGGGATGAACACTGAAGCTTTCTTT. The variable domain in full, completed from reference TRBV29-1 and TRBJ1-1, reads SAVISQKPSRDICQRGTSLTIQCQVDSQVTMMFWYRQQPGQSLTLIATANQGSEATYESGFVIDKFPISRPNLTFSTLTVSNMSPEDSSIYLCSVEPGMNTEAFFGQGTRLTVV.

The chain's CDR3 is CASSRTSTGTNYGYTF. CDR3 sequence (DNA): TGTGCCAGCAGTCGGACGTCGACAGGGACTAACTATGGCTACACCTTC. The chain uses TRBV6-2 or TRBV6-3 and TRBJ1-2, with TRBD1 matching over 7 bases. Germline assignment: CDR1 MNHEY and CDR2 SVGEGT. J gave up 0 bases and V 5 bases, and 9 bases lay outside the gene matches. The CDR3 has 16 residues.

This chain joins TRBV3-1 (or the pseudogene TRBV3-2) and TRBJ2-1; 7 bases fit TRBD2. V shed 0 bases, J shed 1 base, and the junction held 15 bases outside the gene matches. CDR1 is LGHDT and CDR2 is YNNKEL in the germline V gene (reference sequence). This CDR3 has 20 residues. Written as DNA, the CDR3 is TGTGCCAGCAGCCAAGAAGGGATTATGCGGCGGGAGAAATCCTACAATGAGCAGTTCTTC. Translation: CASSQEGIMRREKSYNEQFF.

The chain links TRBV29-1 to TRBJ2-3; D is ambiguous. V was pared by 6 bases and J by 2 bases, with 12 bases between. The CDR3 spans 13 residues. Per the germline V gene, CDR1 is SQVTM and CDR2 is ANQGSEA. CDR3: CSVAQLLTDTQYF. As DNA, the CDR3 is TGCAGCGTCGCACAGCTTCTCACAGATACGCAGTATTTT.

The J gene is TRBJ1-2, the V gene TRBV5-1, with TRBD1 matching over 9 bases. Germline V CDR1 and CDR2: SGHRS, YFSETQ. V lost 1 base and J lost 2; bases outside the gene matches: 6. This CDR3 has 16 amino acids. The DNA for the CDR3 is TGCGCCAGCAGCTTGCTCCCCACAGGGGGCAACTATGGCTACACCTTC. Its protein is CASSLLPTGGNYGYTF.

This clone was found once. CDR3 region: CASSLTAGAGETQYF. In nucleotides, the CDR3 is TGTGCCAGCAGCTTAACGGCGGGAGCAGGAGAGACCCAGTACTTC. V and J are TRBV7-3 and TRBJ2-5; 7 bases are shared with TRBD2. The CDR3 is 15 amino acids. After removal of 0 bases from V and 4 bases from J, the junction contained 5 bases not matched to a gene. The germline V gene has CDR1 SGHTA and CDR2 FQGTGA.

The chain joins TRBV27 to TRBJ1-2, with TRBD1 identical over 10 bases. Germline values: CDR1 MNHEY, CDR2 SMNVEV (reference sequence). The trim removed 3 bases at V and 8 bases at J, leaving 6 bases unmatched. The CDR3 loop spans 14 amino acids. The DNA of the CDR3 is TGTGCCAGCAGTTTCCGGGACAGGGGACGGGGCTACACCTTC. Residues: CASSFRDRGRGYTF.

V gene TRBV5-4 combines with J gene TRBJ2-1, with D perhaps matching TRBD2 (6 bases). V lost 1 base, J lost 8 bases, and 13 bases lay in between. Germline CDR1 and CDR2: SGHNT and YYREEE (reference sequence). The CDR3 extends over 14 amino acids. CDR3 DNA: TGTGCCAGCAGCTTGAGTCTGAGGGAGGATGAGCAGTTCTTC. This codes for CASSLSLREDEQFF.

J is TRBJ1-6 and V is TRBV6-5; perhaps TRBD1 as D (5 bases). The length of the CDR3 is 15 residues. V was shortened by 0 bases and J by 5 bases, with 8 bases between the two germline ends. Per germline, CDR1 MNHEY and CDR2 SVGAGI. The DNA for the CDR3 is TGTGCCAGCAGTTACTCGCGGGGGAATAATTCACCCCTCCACTTT. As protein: CASSYSRGNNSPLHF.

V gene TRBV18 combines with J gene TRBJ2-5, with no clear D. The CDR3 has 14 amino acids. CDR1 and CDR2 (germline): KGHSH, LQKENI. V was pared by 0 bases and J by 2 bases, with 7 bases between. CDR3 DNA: TGTGCCAGCTCACCACCAAGACAACAAGAGACCCAGTACTTC. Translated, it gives CASSPPRQQETQYF.

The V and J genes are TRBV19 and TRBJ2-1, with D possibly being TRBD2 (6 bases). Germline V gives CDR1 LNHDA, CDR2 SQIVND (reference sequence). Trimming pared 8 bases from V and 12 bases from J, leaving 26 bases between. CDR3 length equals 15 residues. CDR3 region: CASGEAGTFGWGQFF. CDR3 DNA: TGTGCCAGTGGGGAAGCGGGCACCTTTGGGTGGGGGCAGTTCTTC.

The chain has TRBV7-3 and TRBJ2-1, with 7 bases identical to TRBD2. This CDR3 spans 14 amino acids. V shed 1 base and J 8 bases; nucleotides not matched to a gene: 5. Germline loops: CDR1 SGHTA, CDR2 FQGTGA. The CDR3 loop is CASSLMAGADEQFF. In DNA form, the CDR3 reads TGTGCCAGCAGCTTAATGGCGGGAGCGGATGAGCAGTTCTTC.

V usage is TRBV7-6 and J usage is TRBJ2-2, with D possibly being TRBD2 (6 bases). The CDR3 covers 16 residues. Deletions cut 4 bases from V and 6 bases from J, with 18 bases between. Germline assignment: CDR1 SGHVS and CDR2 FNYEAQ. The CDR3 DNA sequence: TGTGCCAGCAGCTACCGGTCGGGAGCCTCGGCCGGGGAGCTGTTTTTT. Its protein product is CASSYRSGASAGELFF.

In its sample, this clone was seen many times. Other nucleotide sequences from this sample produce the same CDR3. The CDR3, as DNA: TGCGCCAGCAGCCTGTCCGGGACAGCGTATGGCTACACCTTC. Residues: CASSLSGTAYGYTF. V usage is TRBV5-1 and J usage is TRBJ1-2, with 7 bases that match TRBD1. V dropped 4 bases and J dropped 5; count of bases not matched to a gene: 8. The CDR3 is 14 residues long. Per the germline V gene, CDR1 is SGHRS and CDR2 is YFSETQ.

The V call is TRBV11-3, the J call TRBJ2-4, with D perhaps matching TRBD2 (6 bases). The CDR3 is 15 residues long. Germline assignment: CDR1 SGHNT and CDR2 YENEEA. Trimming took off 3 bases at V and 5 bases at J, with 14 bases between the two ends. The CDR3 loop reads CASSLEWEAQNIQYF. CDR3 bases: TGTGCCAGCAGCTTGGAATGGGAGGCGCAAAACATTCAGTACTTC.

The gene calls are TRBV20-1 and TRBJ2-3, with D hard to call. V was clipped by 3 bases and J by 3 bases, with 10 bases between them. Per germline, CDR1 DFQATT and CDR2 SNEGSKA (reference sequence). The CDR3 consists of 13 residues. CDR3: CSASPGLTDTQYF. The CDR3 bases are TGCAGTGCTAGTCCAGGTTTAACAGATACGCAGTATTTT.